One sample yielded the 25 T cell receptor beta chains listed below, sequenced in a study of shared clonotypes between healthy human individuals. The repertoire was sequenced with immunoSEQ multiplex PCR; TCRdb's copy has only in-frame clones and lacks some. Here the sample spans 950,000 to 1,200,000 clones, about 72% being singletons. Sequencing used memory CD4+ T cells from PBMCs. Subset here: CD45RA-negative fraction. Receptors were obtained from a man aged 18 to 29 in good health. Some clones in this sample may be carry-over from other donors' samples.

CDR3 coding DNA: TGTGCCAGCAGCTTGGTCCACGGGGTATCAGATACGCAGTATTTT. Translating it yields CASSLVHGVSDTQYF. The V and J genes are TRBV7-2 and TRBJ2-3; possible D gene TRBD2, 5 bases. This CDR3 has 15 residues. Germline assignment: CDR1 SGHTA and CDR2 FQGNSA. The V end was cut by 3 bases, the J end by 4 bases, with 14 bases between.

The chain combines TRBV28 with TRBJ2-2; D is unresolved. V was pared by 7 bases and J by 2 bases, with 8 bases between. This CDR3 is 13 amino acids long. Germline CDR1 is MDHEN and CDR2 is SYDVKM. The DNA for the CDR3 is TGTGCCAGCACCCGACCAAACACCGGGGAGCTGTTTTTT. Its protein product is CASTRPNTGELFF.

The chain combines TRBV6-1 with TRBJ2-2, with TRBD2 identical over 10 bases. Germline values: CDR1 MNHNS, CDR2 SASEGT. The V and J ends lost 0 bases and 3 bases, in that order; junction bases with no gene match: 7. The CDR3 has 18 residues. CDR3 DNA sequence: TGTGCCAGCAGTGAAGCCAGGAGGGGACTAGCGCACACCGGGGAGCTGTTTTTT. Its protein is CASSEARRGLAHTGELFF.

For this clone: Additional DNA sequences in this sample encode the identical CDR3. This chain links TRBV5-1 with TRBJ1-3; D is unclear. The CDR3 loop spans 14 amino acids. Germline loops: CDR1 SGHRS, CDR2 YFSETQ. Trimming stripped 0 bases from V and 3 bases from J, with 7 bases between. The CDR3 nucleotides are TGCGCCAGCAGCTTGGCCGGGGTTGGAAACACCATATATTTT. It translates to CASSLAGVGNTIYF. The full variable domain, in which reference TRBV5-1 and TRBJ1-3 provide the parts outside the CDR3, is KAGVTQTPRYLIKTRGQQVTLSCSPISGHRSVSWYQQTPGQGLQFLFEYFSETQRNKGNFPGRFSGRQFSNSRSEMNVSTLELGDSALYLCASSLAGVGNTIYFGEGSWLTVV.

V gene TRBV28 combines with J gene TRBJ2-3; no definite D call. Germline assignment: CDR1 MDHEN and CDR2 SYDVKM. Trimming removed 6 bases at V and 1 base at J, with 14 bases between. This CDR3 has 15 residues. This CDR3 reads CASRPMAGRTDTQYF. CDR3 coding DNA: TGTGCCAGCAGACCTATGGCAGGCCGCACAGATACGCAGTATTTT.

The CDR3 protein is CASRRAGTWDYEQYF. The CDR3 bases are TGTGCCAGCAGAAGGGCGGGGACATGGGACTACGAGCAGTACTTC. V is TRBV27 and J is TRBJ2-7; D could derive from TRBD1 or TRBD2 (6 bases each). V lost 6 bases and J 3 bases, leaving 18 bases between the germline ends. There are 15 residues in the CDR3. Germline loops: CDR1 MNHEY, CDR2 SMNVEV (reference sequence).

V gene TRBV9 combines with J gene TRBJ2-7; TRBD1 matches at 9 bases. The trim removed 3 bases at V and 5 bases at J, leaving 3 bases unmatched. CDR1 is SGDLS and CDR2 is YYNGEE in the germline V gene. The CDR3 loop spans 13 amino acids. CDR3 region: CASSAGQGHEQYF. The CDR3 nucleotides are TGTGCCAGCAGCGCGGGACAGGGCCACGAGCAGTACTTC.

This chain uses TRBV9 with TRBJ2-7; D possibly corresponds to TRBD2 (7 bases). Germline CDR1 SGDLS, CDR2 YYNGEE. This CDR3 contains 15 residues. The germline V and J ends were trimmed by 4 bases and 0 bases, with 14 bases remaining between them. The chain's CDR3 is CASSPRGAASYEQYF. The CDR3 DNA follows: TGTGCCAGCAGCCCCCGGGGGGCAGCCTCCTACGAGCAGTACTTC.

The chain is built from TRBV2 and TRBJ2-5; 7 nucleotides align to TRBD1. Germline values: CDR1 SNHLY, CDR2 FYNNEI. This CDR3 has 14 amino acids. V lost 5 bases and J lost 7; bases outside the gene matches: 10. The chain's CDR3 is CASSWTGAGATQYF. In nucleotides, the CDR3 is TGTGCCAGCAGTTGGACAGGTGCAGGGGCGACCCAGTACTTC.

The J gene is TRBJ2-4, the V gene TRBV18; TRBD1 might be the D (5 bases). Between the trimmed V and J ends, which lost 4 bases and 9 bases, there was a span of 16 bases. The germline V gene has CDR1 KGHSH and CDR2 LQKENI. This CDR3 comprises 14 residues. This CDR3 reads CASSLDINPGIQYF. DNA of the CDR3: TGTGCCAGCTCACTGGACATCAACCCGGGCATTCAGTACTTC.

This clone was seen only once. The J gene is TRBJ2-7, the V gene TRBV2; TRBD1 is a possible D gene (5 bases). Germline assignment: CDR1 SNHLY and CDR2 FYNNEI. V was trimmed by 4 bases and J by 0 bases, leaving 10 bases between them. The CDR3 consists of 14 residues. The CDR3 DNA is TGTGCCAGCAGTGGGCAGGGCCTCTCCTACGAGCAGTACTTC. Translating it yields CASSGQGLSYEQYF.

V and J are TRBV11-1 and TRBJ2-3, with D tentatively TRBD1 (6 bases). CDR1 is SGHAT, CDR2 FQDESV, per germline (reference sequence). This CDR3 comprises 17 residues. Trimming removed 5 bases from V and 1 base from J, with 19 bases in between. The CDR3 region is CASSRGDTHGGTDTQYF. CDR3 DNA sequence: TGTGCCAGCAGCAGAGGGGACACTCACGGAGGCACAGATACGCAGTATTTT.

This clone has at least ten counts. J is TRBJ2-5 and V is TRBV11-2, with a weak D call TRBD1 (5 bases). V lost 7 bases to trimming and J lost 5 bases, with 20 bases between them. The germline CDR1 and CDR2 sequences are SGHAT and FQNNGV. The CDR3 loop spans 15 amino acids. The CDR3 DNA reads as TGTGCCAGCAACTTTAATCTGGTGGGGCGTGAGACCCAGTACTTC. This translates into CASNFNLVGRETQYF.

The V call is TRBV28, the J call TRBJ2-1, with TRBD2 identical over 15 bases. The J segment lost 9 bases and the V segment lost 5 bases, leaving 5 bases of the junction unmatched. Germline V gives CDR1 MDHEN, CDR2 SYDVKM. The CDR3 is 15 residues long. CDR3 nucleotide sequence: TGTGCCAGCAGTCCCGGGACTAGCGGGAGGTTTGAGCAGTTCTTC. It yields the protein CASSPGTSGRFEQFF.

This rearrangement joins TRBV2 to TRBJ2-1; 14 nucleotides agree with TRBD2. CDR1 and CDR2 (germline): SNHLY, FYNNEI. The junction had 4 bases not matched to a gene; V was cut back by 6 bases and J by 0 bases. CDR3 length equals 17 residues. The CDR3 protein is CASRGTSGSTSYNEQFF. The CDR3 DNA reads as TGTGCCAGCAGGGGGACTAGCGGGAGCACCTCCTACAATGAGCAGTTCTTC. Full variable domain (remainder filled in from reference TRBV2 and TRBJ2-1): EPEVTQTPSHQVTQMGQEVILRCVPISNHLYFYWYRQILGQKVEFLVSFYNNEISEKSEIFDDQFSVERPDGSNFTLKIRSTKLEDSAMYFCASRGTSGSTSYNEQFFGPGTRLTVL.

The chain recombines TRBV18 with TRBJ2-3; D may be TRBD2 (5 bases). There are 14 residues in the CDR3. Germline V gene sequence: CDR1 KGHSH, CDR2 LQKENI. The germline V and J ends were trimmed by 2 bases and 2 bases, with 8 bases remaining between them. DNA for the CDR3: TGTGCCAGCTCACCAGGACTCCACACAGATACGCAGTATTTT. Amino acid sequence: CASSPGLHTDTQYF.

In its sample, this clone was seen many times. V is TRBV5-4 and J is TRBJ2-3; 11 bases are a match to TRBD2. This CDR3 is built from 17 residues. The V segment lost 0 bases and the J segment 2 bases; nucleotides outside the gene matches: 5. Per the germline V gene, CDR1 is SGHNT and CDR2 is YYREEE (reference sequence). CDR3 protein: CASSLASGRTLTDTQYF. The CDR3 nucleotides read TGTGCCAGCAGCTTGGCTAGCGGGAGGACTCTCACAGATACGCAGTATTTT.

The rearrangement links TRBV6-1 to TRBJ2-7; 7 positions match TRBD2. The V segment lost 2 bases and the J segment 0 bases; nucleotides outside the gene matches: 1. Germline V gene sequence: CDR1 MNHNS, CDR2 SASEGT. The CDR3 has 14 amino acids. The CDR3 sequence: CASSELADSYEQYF. The CDR3 nucleotides read TGTGCCAGCAGTGAACTAGCGGACTCCTACGAGCAGTACTTC.

CDR3 DNA: TGTGCCAGCGGACAGGGGTCTTGGGGCGAGCAGTACTTC. Translating gives CASGQGSWGEQYF. This chain links TRBV2 with TRBJ2-7, with TRBD1 matching over 9 bases. Germline V gene lookup returns CDR1 SNHLY and CDR2 FYNNEI. V dropped 8 bases and J dropped 6; count of bases not matched to a gene: 8. This CDR3 is 13 amino acids long.

The table lists this clone with a few counts. V usage is TRBV4-2 and J usage is TRBJ1-3; the D gene is possibly TRBD1 (5 bases). The CDR3 extends over 15 amino acids. Germline V lookup: CDR1 LGHNA, CDR2 YNFKEQ. V was cut by 0 bases and J by 7 bases, with 13 bases left in between. CDR3 sequence reads: CASSQDGTSRNTIYF. The CDR3, as DNA: TGTGCCAGCAGCCAAGATGGGACCTCCAGGAACACCATATATTTT.

The chain couples TRBV7-3 to TRBJ1-3; D is unclear. V was pared by 4 bases and J by 0 bases, with 10 bases between. Germline V lookup: CDR1 SGHTA, CDR2 FQGTGA. The CDR3 has 15 amino acids. The chain's CDR3 is CASSSGRYSGNTIYF. Written as DNA, the CDR3 is TGTGCCAGCAGCTCCGGGAGATACTCTGGAAACACCATATATTTT.

J is TRBJ2-7 and V is TRBV9; a weak D match, TRBD2 (6 bases). V lost 3 bases to trimming and J lost 2 bases, with 18 bases between them. Germline CDR1 is SGDLS and CDR2 is YYNGEE. The CDR3 has 16 residues. The chain's CDR3 is CASSAQSGRNPYEQYF. In DNA, the CDR3 is TGTGCCAGCAGCGCCCAGAGCGGGCGGAATCCCTACGAGCAGTACTTC.

This clone was counted only a few times. The J gene is TRBJ2-7, the V gene TRBV11-2; D is undetermined. The V gene's germline CDR1 is SGHAT and CDR2 FQNNGV. This CDR3 comprises 11 residues. Deletions cut 5 bases from V and 6 bases from J, with 8 bases between. CDR3 DNA sequence: TGTGCCAGCAGCCCGTATTCCGAGCAGTACTTC. It encodes CASSPYSEQYF.

This clone was counted a few times. This chain links TRBV6-5 with TRBJ1-2; perhaps TRBD1 as D (5 bases). The CDR3 extends over 15 amino acids. The germline gives CDR1 MNHEY, CDR2 SVGAGI. Trimming cost V 0 bases and J 3 bases, with 11 bases left between them. As DNA, the CDR3 is TGTGCCAGCAGTTACTCGACAGAGCATTACTATGGCTACACCTTC. It specifies CASSYSTEHYYGYTF.

The rearrangement uses TRBV28 and TRBJ1-2, with a weak D call TRBD1 (6 bases). V was pared by 6 bases and J by 8 bases, with 16 bases between. Per the germline V gene, CDR1 is MDHEN and CDR2 is SYDVKM. The CDR3 runs to 13 residues. CDR3 bases: TGTGCCAGCAGCCAACAGGGCCCCAGGGGCTACACCTTC. Its translation is CASSQQGPRGYTF.